The 4 T cell receptor beta chains reported below all come from one sample, sequenced in a study of T cells after yellow fever vaccination. Each CDR3 protein is one row after TCRdb ran MiXCR on the 5' RACE reads. The sample lists just under 600,000 distinct CDR3 sequences, about 13% occurring once. Sequencing used PBMCs, obtained on the day of the yellow fever booster vaccination. These receptors came from a man younger than 45 who received the YFV17D yellow fever vaccine.

This clonotype occurred a few times. The V call is TRBV19, the J call TRBJ1-1; D gene unclear. The germline V gene encodes CDR1 LNHDA and CDR2 SQIVND (reference sequence). CDR3 length: 12 residues. Trimming took 0 bases from V and 4 from J, leaving 3 bases between them. In DNA form, the CDR3 reads TGTGCCAGTAGTATAGATGGCACTGAAGCTTTCTTT. Its protein product is CASSIDGTEAFF.

The rearrangement links TRBV4-1 to TRBJ2-3; D not certain. Between the trimmed V and J ends, which lost 1 base and 7 bases, there was a span of 12 bases. CDR3 length: 14 amino acids. In germline, CDR1 is MGHRA, CDR2 YSYEKL. The CDR3 DNA reads TGCGCCAGCAGCCAAGGGGCGTATGATTATACGCAGTATTTT. As protein: CASSQGAYDYTQYF.

There are a few counts of this clonotype. CDR3 in amino acids: CASSIRPGELFF. Written as DNA, the CDR3 is TGTGCCAGCAGCATTAGACCCGGGGAGCTGTTTTTT. V and J are TRBV7-3 and TRBJ2-2; D gene unclear. The CDR3 has 12 amino acids. V lost 5 bases, J lost 6 bases, and 7 bases lay in between. Germline-derived CDR1 and CDR2 are SGHTA and FQGTGA.

The chain carries TRBV5-4 and TRBJ2-2; 8 bases match TRBD2. V was clipped by 0 bases and J by 6 bases; unmatched bases: 4. Germline V gene data show CDR1 as SGHNT and CDR2 as YYREEE (reference sequence). This CDR3 spans 15 amino acids. The CDR3 region has the DNA TGTGCCAGCAGCTTGGCCTCTAGCGGGCCCGGGGAGCTGTTTTTT. Protein sequence: CASSLASSGPGELFF.